This TCR beta chain was captured by sequencing in a study of T-cell reconstitution after alpha-beta-depleted transplantation in children. This clonotype has only a few counts. CDR3 length equals 15 residues. The trim removed 5 bases at V and 10 bases at J, leaving 10 bases unmatched. The germline CDR1 and CDR2 sequences are LGHNA and YNFKEQ. The library targeted TCRbeta and was prepared with unique molecular identifiers. TCRdb called the PCR reads again in MiXCR, with one record for every CDR3 protein. The sample yields about 340,000 distinct CDR3 sequences, 10% seen once. This rearrangement joins TRBV4-2 to TRBJ2-3; 12 bases line up with TRBD2. The sequencing here drew on PBMCs from the stem cell graft donor, taken from the stem cell graft. The sequence came from a human donor who donated a stem cell graft to a child with acute lymphoblastic leukemia. CDR3 nucleotide sequence: TGTGCCAGCAGCACCCTAGCGGGAGGGGACCCGTCGCAGTATTTT. The encoded protein is CASSTLAGGDPSQYF.